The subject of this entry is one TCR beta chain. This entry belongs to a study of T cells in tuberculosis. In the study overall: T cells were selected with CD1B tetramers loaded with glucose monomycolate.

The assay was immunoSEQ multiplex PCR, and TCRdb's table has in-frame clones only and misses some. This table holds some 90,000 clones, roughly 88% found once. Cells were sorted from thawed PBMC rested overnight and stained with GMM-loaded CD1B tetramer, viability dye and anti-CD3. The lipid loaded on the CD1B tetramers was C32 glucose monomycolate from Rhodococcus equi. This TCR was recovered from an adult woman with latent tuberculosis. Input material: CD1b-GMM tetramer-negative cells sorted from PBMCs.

Written as DNA, the CDR3 is TGCAGCGTTGAGGCAGGCACCGGGGAGCTGTTTTTT. This codes for CSVEAGTGELFF. The rearrangement links TRBV29-1 to TRBJ2-2; no clear D gene. Germline V lookup: CDR1 SQVTM, CDR2 ANQGSEA. The length of the CDR3 is 12 residues. Between the trimmed V and J ends, which lost 3 bases and 4 bases, there was a span of 6 bases.